Many counts were recorded for the clone carrying this T cell receptor beta chain. Losses at the gene ends were 2 bases for V and 6 bases for J; bases not matched to a gene: 4. This CDR3 is built from 15 residues. Per germline, CDR1 KGHDR and CDR2 SFDVKD. TCRdb fed the 5' RACE reads into MiXCR, producing one record per CDR3 protein. The data contain approximately 89,000 distinct CDR3 sequences, 4% to 5.5% of them seen just once; the ten biggest clones take up around 8%. This sample stems from a study of T cells of healthy individuals. V gene TRBV24-1 combines with J gene TRBJ2-1; 9 nucleotides align to TRBD1. This clonotype was sampled from a female donor in good health. The CDR3 region is CATSDSGTGSNEQFF. In DNA form, the CDR3 reads TGTGCCACCAGTGATTCCGGGACAGGGAGCAATGAGCAGTTCTTC.